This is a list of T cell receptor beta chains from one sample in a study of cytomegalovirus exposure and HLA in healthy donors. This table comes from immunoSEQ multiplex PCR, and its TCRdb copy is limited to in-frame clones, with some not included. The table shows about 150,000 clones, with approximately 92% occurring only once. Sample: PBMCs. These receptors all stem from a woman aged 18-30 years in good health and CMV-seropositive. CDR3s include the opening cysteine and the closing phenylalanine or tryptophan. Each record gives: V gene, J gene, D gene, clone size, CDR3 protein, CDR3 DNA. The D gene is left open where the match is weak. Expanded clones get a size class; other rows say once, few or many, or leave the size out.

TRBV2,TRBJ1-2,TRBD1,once,CASSSGTGQSGGYTF,TGTGCCAGCAGTTCCGGGACAGGGCAATCGGGCGGCTACACCTTC
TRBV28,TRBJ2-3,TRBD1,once,CASSPPDRAPDTQYF,TGTGCCAGCAGTCCCCCGGACAGGGCCCCAGATACGCAGTATTTT
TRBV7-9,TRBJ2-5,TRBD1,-,CASSLALDRGKFVQYF,TGTGCCAGCAGCTTAGCGCTGGACAGGGGGAAGTTTGTCCAGTACTTC
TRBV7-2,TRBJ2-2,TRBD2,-,CASSPTPGGWELFF,TGTGCCAGCAGCCCCACTCCGGGGGGGTGGGAGCTGTTTTTT
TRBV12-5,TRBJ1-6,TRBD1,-,CASGLRTWTGGSSPLHF,TGTGCTAGTGGTTTACGCACGTGGACAGGGGGAAGTTCACCCCTCCACTTT
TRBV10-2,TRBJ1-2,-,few,CASRQAYGYTF,TGCGCCAGCAGGCAGGCGTACGGCTACACCTTC
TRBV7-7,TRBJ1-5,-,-,CASSSPGTFDVSNQPQHF,TGTGCTAGCAGCTCACCCGGGACATTCGATGTTAGCAATCAGCCCCAGCATTTT
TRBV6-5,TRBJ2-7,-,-,CASSYSTATYEQYF,TGTGCCAGCAGTTACTCGACAGCGACCTACGAGCAGTACTTC
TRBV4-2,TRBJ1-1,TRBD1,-,CASSLNLRTGVTFF,TGTGCCAGCAGCCTCAACCTCCGGACAGGGGTGACTTTCTTT
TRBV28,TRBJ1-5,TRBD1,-,CASSEPGQFNQPQHF,TGTGCCAGCAGTGAACCGGGACAGTTCAATCAGCCCCAGCATTTT
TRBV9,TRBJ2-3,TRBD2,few,CASSASGTSGGGTDTQYF,TGTGCCAGCAGCGCCTCCGGGACTAGCGGGGGGGGCACAGATACGCAGTATTTT
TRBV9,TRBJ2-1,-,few,CASSRLPPEQFF,TGTGCCAGCAGCCGTCTTCCCCCTGAGCAGTTCTTC
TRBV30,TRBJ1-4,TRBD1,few,CAWSVPGQGKEKLFF,TGTGCCTGGAGTGTACCGGGACAGGGAAAGGAAAAACTGTTTTTT
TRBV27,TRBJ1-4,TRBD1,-,CASSTSSGTGIGIGEKLFF,TGTGCCAGCAGTACTTCCTCCGGGACAGGGATTGGTATCGGTGAAAAACTGTTTTTT
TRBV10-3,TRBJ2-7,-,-,CAIRPRRVLSYEQYF,TGTGCCATCAGACCAAGACGGGTCCTATCCTACGAGCAGTACTTC
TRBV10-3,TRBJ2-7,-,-,CAISEDTYEQYF,TGTGCCATCAGTGAGGACACCTACGAGCAGTACTTC
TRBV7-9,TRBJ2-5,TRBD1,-,CASSSAGTGTQETQYF,TGTGCCAGCAGCTCCGCCGGGACAGGGACCCAAGAGACCCAGTACTTC
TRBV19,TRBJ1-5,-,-,CASSIGGLGQPQHF,TGTGCCAGTAGTATAGGGGGGCTTGGTCAGCCCCAGCATTTT
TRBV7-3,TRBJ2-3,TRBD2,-,CASSLTSGGADTQYF,TGTGCCAGCAGCTTAACTAGCGGGGGGGCGGATACGCAGTATTTT
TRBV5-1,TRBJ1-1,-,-,CASSLAGMNTEAFF,TGCGCCAGCAGCTTGGCAGGGATGAACACTGAAGCTTTCTTT
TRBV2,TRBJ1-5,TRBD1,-,CASSEKDRVDQPQHF,TGTGCCAGCAGTGAGAAGGACAGGGTTGACCAGCCCCAGCATTTT
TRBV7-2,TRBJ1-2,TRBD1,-,CASSLGQGPTYGYTF,TGTGCCAGCAGCCTCGGACAGGGACCAACCTATGGCTACACCTTC
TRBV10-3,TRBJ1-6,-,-,CAISESNTELRSPLHF,TGTGCCATCAGTGAGTCGAACACAGAGCTACGTTCACCCCTCCACTTT
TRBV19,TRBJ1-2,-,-,CASSIGGGVVGYGYTF,TGTGCCAGTAGTATCGGAGGCGGGGTAGTCGGCTATGGCTACACCTTC
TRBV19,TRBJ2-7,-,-,CASSISQASYEQYF,TGTGCCAGTAGTATAAGTCAGGCGAGCTACGAGCAGTACTTC
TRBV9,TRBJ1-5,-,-,CASSAPSDTNQPQHF,TGTGCCAGCAGCGCCCCTTCAGATACGAATCAGCCCCAGCATTTT
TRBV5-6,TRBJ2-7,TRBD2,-,CASSSGGLEQYF,TGTGCCAGCAGCTCGGGAGGACTAGAGCAGTACTTC
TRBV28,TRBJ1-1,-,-,CASSLPSTELNTEAFF,TGTGCCAGCAGTCTGCCGTCGACGGAGTTGAACACTGAAGCTTTCTTT
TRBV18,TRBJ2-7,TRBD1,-,CASSPLQGASYEQYF,TGTGCCAGCTCACCGCTGCAGGGGGCATCCTACGAGCAGTACTTC
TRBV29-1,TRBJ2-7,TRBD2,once,CSVQGLAGTYEQYF,TGCAGCGTCCAGGGACTAGCGGGTACCTACGAGCAGTACTTC
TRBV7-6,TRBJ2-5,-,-,CASSLAGPIQETQYF,TGTGCCAGCAGCTTAGCGGGGCCAATACAAGAGACCCAGTACTTC
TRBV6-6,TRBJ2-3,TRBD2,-,CASSLGGTVTDTQYF,TGTGCCAGCAGCCTCGGGGGGACCGTAACAGATACGCAGTATTTT
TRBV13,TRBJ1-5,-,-,CAGPRDQRARCNQPQHF,TGTGCCGGGCCCCGGGATCAGAGGGCCCGATGCAATCAGCCCCAGCATTTT
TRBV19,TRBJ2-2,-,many,CASSITGMRTGELFF,TGTGCCAGTAGTATCACAGGGATGAGGACCGGGGAGCTGTTTTTT
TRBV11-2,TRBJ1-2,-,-,CASSLTPGVVGYTF,TGTGCCAGCAGCTTGACCCCAGGGGTCGTTGGCTACACCTTC
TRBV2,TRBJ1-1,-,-,CAGPGHANTEAFF,TGTGCCGGACCGGGACACGCGAACACTGAAGCTTTCTTT
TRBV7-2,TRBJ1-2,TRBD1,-,CASSRGTGYGYTF,TGTGCCAGCAGCCGGGGGACAGGGTATGGCTACACCTTC
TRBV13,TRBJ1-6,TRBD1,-,CASSSRDRGLSPLHF,TGTGCCAGCAGCTCCCGGGACAGGGGATTGTCACCCCTCCACTTT
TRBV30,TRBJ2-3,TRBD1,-,CAWSVGQGADTQYF,TGTGCCTGGAGTGTGGGGCAGGGGGCAGATACGCAGTATTTT
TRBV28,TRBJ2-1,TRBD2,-,CASSLASGGGNEQFF,TGTGCCAGCAGCCTAGCTAGCGGGGGTGGCAATGAGCAGTTCTTC
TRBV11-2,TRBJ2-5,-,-,CASSLNPGVETQYF,TGTGCCAGCAGCTTAAATCCAGGTGTGGAGACCCAGTACTTC
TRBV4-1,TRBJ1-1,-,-,CASSQAGGRRAEAFF,TGCGCCAGCAGCCAAGCCGGGGGGAGGCGGGCTGAAGCTTTCTTT
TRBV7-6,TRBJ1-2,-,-,CASSPSPGETYGYTF,TGTGCCAGCAGCCCTTCGCCTGGGGAGACCTATGGCTACACCTTC
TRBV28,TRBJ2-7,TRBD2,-,CASSRTSYGYEQYF,TGTGCCAGCAGTCGGACTAGCTATGGCTACGAGCAGTACTTC
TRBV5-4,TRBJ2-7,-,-,CASSPSSGYGEQYF,TGTGCCAGCAGCCCTTCTTCAGGGTATGGGGAGCAGTACTTC
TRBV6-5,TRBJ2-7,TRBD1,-,CASSFSTGTETYEQYF,TGTGCCAGCAGTTTCTCAACCGGGACAGAAACCTACGAGCAGTACTTC
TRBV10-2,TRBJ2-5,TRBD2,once,CASTQRGSGYQETQYF,TGCGCCAGCACTCAGCGGGGTAGCGGGTACCAAGAGACCCAGTACTTC
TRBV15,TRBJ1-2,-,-,CATSSQPAGNYGYTF,TGTGCCACCAGCAGCCAACCCGCGGGCAACTATGGCTACACCTTC
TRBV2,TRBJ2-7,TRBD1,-,CASSERGQVGEQYF,TGTGCCAGCAGTGAAAGGGGGCAGGTTGGCGAGCAGTACTTC
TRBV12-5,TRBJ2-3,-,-,CASGLPRTDTQYF,TGTGCTAGTGGTTTGCCTCGCACAGATACGCAGTATTTT
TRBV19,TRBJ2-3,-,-,CASSIVGGATDTQYF,TGTGCCAGTAGTATTGTGGGGGGGGCCACAGATACGCAGTATTTT
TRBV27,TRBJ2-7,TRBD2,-,CASSPGLAGAVSNEQYF,TGTGCCAGCAGTCCCGGACTAGCGGGGGCCGTAAGTAACGAGCAGTACTTC
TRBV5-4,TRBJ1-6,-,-,CASSLVADNSPLHF,TGTGCCAGCAGCTTGGTGGCAGATAATTCACCCCTCCACTTT
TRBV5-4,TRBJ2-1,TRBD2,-,CASSWGGQGEQFF,TGTGCCAGCAGCTGGGGGGGTCAGGGTGAGCAGTTCTTC
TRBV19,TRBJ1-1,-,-,CASTGDTLNTEAFF,TGTGCCAGTACCGGGGACACTTTGAACACTGAAGCTTTCTTT
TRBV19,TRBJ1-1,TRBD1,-,CASSILGTGNTEAFF,TGTGCCAGTAGTATACTAGGGACAGGGAACACTGAAGCTTTCTTT
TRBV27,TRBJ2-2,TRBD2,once,CASSLSGLAGGRTGELFF,TGTGCCAGCAGTTTATCGGGACTAGCGGGGGGCAGAACCGGGGAGCTGTTTTTT
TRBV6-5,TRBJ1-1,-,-,CASSTGAGGAFF,TGTGCCAGCAGCACCGGGGCCGGAGGGGCTTTCTTT
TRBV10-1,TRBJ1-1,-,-,CASSQGSTEAFF,TGCGCCAGCAGTCAGGGGAGCACTGAAGCTTTCTTT